This TCR beta chain was captured in a study of CD8+ T cells in alopecia areata. Study-level points and caveats: Scalp sequencing also captures normal skin's resident alphabeta T cells. One nonresponder leaves baseline CD8+ expansion's link to response uncertain. More clonal than normal scalp was lesional scalp, particularly alopecia totalis/universalis.

Described treatment: oral pan-JAK inhibitor, 5-10 mg twice daily. PBMCs served as the source from which CD4+ and CD8+ T cells were sorted. RNA was extracted and reverse transcribed into cDNA as the sequencing template. The protocol was immunoSEQ multiplex PCR, while the TCRdb copy is restricted to in-frame clones and leaves out a portion. The table includes about 200,000 clones, roughly 60% detected once. V shed 2 bases and J shed 1 base, with 4 bases lying between them. This CDR3 comprises 12 residues. The germline V gene encodes CDR1 SQVTM and CDR2 ANQGSEA. As for this clone: The antigen is not known.

V usage is TRBV29-1 and J usage is TRBJ2-3; D is undetermined. This TCR was recovered from a human donor with alopecia areata. This specimen consisted of CD4+ T cells sorted from blood, obtained at week 24, from a patient treated with tofacitinib. CDR3 loop: CSVEHGTDTQYF. The CDR3 region has the DNA TGCAGCGTTGAACACGGCACAGATACGCAGTATTTT.